These T cell receptor beta chains were read from a single sample in a study of breast tumors, draining lymph nodes, adjacent tissues. MiXCR was run by TCRdb on the multiplex PCR reads, yielding one entry per CDR3 protein. The sample lists 15,000 or so distinct CDR3 sequences, 47% occurring once. Sequencing was performed on tumor-adjacent breast tissue. The receptor set was obtained from a female donor with breast cancer. Some clones in this sample may be carry-over from other donors' samples. Both conserved end residues are part of each CDR3. The order of the fields is D gene, clone size, V gene, CDR3 length, J gene, CDR3 protein, CDR3 DNA. The D gene is left open where the match is weak. Rows give clone size only sometimes, using once, few, many, or a class for an expanded clone.

TRBD1	once	TRBV27	17	TRBJ1-4	CASRLRAGTGGSEKLFF	TGTGCCAGCAGGTTAAGGGCGGGGACAGGGGGCAGTGAAAAACTGTTTTTT
TRBD2	many	TRBV19	16	TRBJ2-3	CASSKRGGATPDTQYF	TGTGCCAGTAGTAAGCGGGGGGGCGCTACACCAGATACGCAGTATTTT
.	.	TRBV6-6	11	TRBJ1-2	CASSPGRGYTF	TGTGCCAGCAGTCCCGGGAGGGGCTACACCTTC
TRBD1	.	TRBV14	14	TRBJ1-6	CASSVGTGGYPLHF	TGTGCCAGCAGCGTAGGGACAGGGGGCTACCCCCTCCACTTT
.	.	TRBV19	13	TRBJ1-6	CASSMDGNAPLHF	TGTGCCAGTAGTATGGATGGTAATGCACCCCTCCACTTT
.	medium-sized	TRBV29-1	15	TRBJ1-2	CSVERTINPNYGYTF	TGCAGCGTTGAAAGGACTATAAACCCTAACTATGGCTACACCTTC
.	many	TRBV19	11	TRBJ1-4	CASSIGEKLFF	TGTGCCAGTAGTATTGGTGAAAAACTGTTTTTT
TRBD2	many	TRBV28	19	TRBJ2-3	CASTLGAGVLILDPDTQYF	TGTGCCAGCACCCTTGGAGCGGGAGTGCTTATTTTAGATCCAGATACGCAGTATTTT
TRBD2	few	TRBV20-1	16	TRBJ2-1	CSAKEGGRAMDNEQFF	TGCAGTGCTAAAGAGGGCGGGAGGGCCATGGACAATGAGCAGTTCTTC
TRBD1	many	TRBV5-1	15	TRBJ1-3	CASSLVTGSGNTIYF	TGCGCCAGCAGCTTGGTGACAGGGTCTGGAAACACCATATATTTT
TRBD1	many	TRBV19	14	TRBJ1-5	CASSSGTGNQPQHF	TGTGCCAGTAGTTCCGGGACAGGGAATCAGCCCCAGCATTTT
.	.	TRBV7-9	16	TRBJ2-1	CASRLARGLSYIEQFF	TGTGCCAGCAGATTAGCAAGAGGCTTGTCCTACATTGAGCAGTTCTTC
TRBD2	many	TRBV6-6	18	TRBJ2-5	CASRQHGTSGRGEETQYF	TGTGCCAGCAGACAACACGGGACTAGCGGGAGGGGCGAAGAGACCCAGTACTTC
TRBD2	.	TRBV9	16	TRBJ2-7	CASSERPGLGPYEQYF	TGTGCCAGCAGCGAAAGACCGGGACTAGGGCCCTACGAGCAGTACTTC
TRBD1	many	TRBV30	16	TRBJ1-1	CAWSVRGRGSNTEAFF	TGTGCCTGGAGTGTACGAGGCAGGGGGTCGAACACTGAAGCTTTCTTT
.	.	TRBV7-3	15	TRBJ1-5	CASSSRRGGHQPQHF	TGTGCCAGCAGCTCACGCCGCGGAGGGCATCAGCCCCAGCATTTT
TRBD2	.	TRBV7-6	16	TRBJ2-7	CASSLRTSGFSYEQYF	TGTGCCAGCAGCTTACGGACTAGCGGCTTCTCCTACGAGCAGTACTTC
.	.	TRBV7-9	14	TRBJ1-4	CASSLAGEDEKLFF	TGTGCCAGCAGCTTAGCCGGGGAGGATGAAAAACTGTTTTTT
.	.	TRBV20-1	14	TRBJ1-2	CSARESAQGHGYTF	TGCAGTGCTAGAGAGTCGGCGCAAGGGCATGGCTACACCTTC
TRBD2	.	TRBV24-1	16	TRBJ2-3	CATSDLKRGVTDTQYF	TGTGCCACCAGTGATTTGAAGCGGGGGGTCACAGATACGCAGTATTTT
.	many	TRBV5-1	13	TRBJ2-4	CASSLTRGNIQYF	TGCGCCAGCAGTTTGACTAGAGGGAACATTCAGTACTTC
TRBD2	many	TRBV20-1	14	TRBJ2-1	CSARSSGGADEQFF	TGCAGTGCTAGGAGTAGCGGGGGGGCCGATGAGCAGTTCTTC
.	.	TRBV11-2	14	TRBJ2-5	CASSPGDEAETQYF	TGTGCCAGCAGCCCAGGGGACGAGGCGGAGACCCAGTACTTC
.	.	TRBV4-1	14	TRBJ2-3	CASSQVDLTDTQYF	TGCGCCAGCAGCCAAGTAGACCTCACAGATACGCAGTATTTT
.	.	TRBV20-1	14	TRBJ2-7	CSARDRDKRYEQYF	TGCAGTGCTAGAGACAGGGATAAGCGCTACGAGCAGTACTTC
TRBD2	many	TRBV20-1	21	TRBJ2-1	CSARVQGGGPAGGQSYNEQFF	TGCAGTGCTAGAGTGCAGGGAGGCGGTCCAGCGGGGGGTCAATCCTACAATGAGCAGTTCTTC
.	.	TRBV20-1	12	TRBJ1-2	CSARGDVAGNTF	TGCAGTGCTAGAGGGGACGTCGCTGGAAACACCTTC
.	.	TRBV5-6	15	TRBJ2-3	CASSFGGAVGDTQYF	TGTGCCAGCAGCTTCGGCGGGGCCGTCGGAGATACGCAGTATTTT
.	many	TRBV6-2/TRBV6-3	14	TRBJ1-5	CASKVAGLGQPQHF	TGTGCCAGCAAAGTTGCGGGTTTGGGACAGCCCCAGCATTTT
TRBD1	.	TRBV20-1	15	TRBJ1-5	CSARDSGTGNQPQHF	TGCAGTGCTAGAGATTCGGGGACAGGGAATCAGCCCCAGCATTTT
.	once	TRBV15	22	TRBJ2-3	CATQDGLGHLAGDLMSQNTQYF	TGTGCCACCCAAGACGGTTTGGGACACCTTGCCGGGGACTTAATGAGCCAAAATACGCAGTATTTT
TRBD1	many	TRBV3-1	19	TRBJ1-3	CASSQVGSRGQVFGNTIYF	TGTGCCAGCAGCCAAGTTGGAAGTAGGGGGCAGGTGTTTGGAAACACCATATATTTT
.	many	TRBV20-1	15	TRBJ2-1	CSAPRVGRGYNEQFF	TGCAGTGCTCCCAGAGTAGGGAGAGGGTACAATGAGCAGTTCTTC
.	.	TRBV20-1	13	TRBJ2-7	CSASTGRVYEQYF	TGCAGTGCTTCGACAGGGAGGGTGTACGAGCAGTACTTC
.	many	TRBV7-9	14	TRBJ1-1	CASRSTVGGTEAFF	TGTGCCAGCAGATCAACGGTGGGGGGGACTGAAGCTTTCTTT
.	medium-sized	TRBV20-1	12	TRBJ1-2	CSANQGSYGYTF	TGCAGTGCTAACCAGGGGAGCTATGGCTACACCTTC
TRBD2	.	TRBV7-6	18	TRBJ2-1	CASSSLGPYAGGPGEQFF	TGTGCCAGCAGCTCCCTGGGACCTTATGCGGGAGGGCCAGGTGAGCAGTTCTTC
.	.	TRBV12-3/TRBV12-4	15	TRBJ1-5	CASSWRHTNNQPQHF	TGTGCCAGCAGTTGGAGACACACGAACAATCAGCCCCAGCATTTT
TRBD2	many	TRBV6-5	18	TRBJ2-3	CASSYSSPTSGRTDTQYF	TGTGCCAGCAGTTACTCGTCTCCGACTAGCGGACGCACAGATACGCAGTATTTT
TRBD2	.	TRBV7-9	16	TRBJ2-7	CASSTRLAGGFGEQYF	TGTGCCAGCAGCACTCGACTAGCGGGAGGGTTTGGCGAGCAGTACTTC
TRBD2	.	TRBV3-1	17	TRBJ2-2	CASSLGTSGKGTGELFF	TGCGCCAGCAGCCTGGGGACTAGCGGGAAGGGTACCGGGGAGCTGTTTTTT
TRBD1	few	TRBV4-3	17	TRBJ1-1	CASSQDWTGEANTEAFF	TGCGCCAGCAGCCAAGATTGGACAGGAGAGGCGAACACTGAAGCTTTCTTT
.	many	TRBV3-1	16	TRBJ2-3	CASSPTYGSFTDTQYF	TGTGCCAGCAGCCCAACGTATGGGAGCTTCACAGATACGCAGTATTTT
.	many	TRBV6-1	14	TRBJ2-7	CASRSGRVSYEQYF	TGTGCCAGCAGATCTGGCAGGGTCTCCTACGAGCAGTACTTC
.	.	TRBV20-1	14	TRBJ2-3	CSVKVQPVGDTQYF	TGCAGTGTCAAGGTTCAACCAGTGGGAGATACGCAGTATTTT
.	many	TRBV5-8	16	TRBJ2-3	CASSHTIGTHEDTQYF	TGTGCCAGCAGCCACACTATCGGGACTCACGAAGATACGCAGTATTTT
.	.	TRBV18	12	TRBJ1-6	CASSRYNSPLHF	TGTGCCAGCTCACGTTATAATTCACCCCTCCACTTT
.	many	TRBV25-1	12	TRBJ1-2	CASSGQPGGYTF	TGTGCCAGCAGTGGACAGCCGGGGGGCTACACCTTC
TRBD1	many	TRBV6-2/TRBV6-3	15	TRBJ2-1	CASSYPGQGIIRQFF	TGTGCCAGCAGTTACCCGGGACAGGGTATCATCAGGCAGTTCTTC
.	.	TRBV11-2	15	TRBJ2-7	CASSSPGPSLYEQYF	TGTGCCAGCAGCTCACCGGGACCATCCCTTTACGAGCAGTACTTC
.	many	TRBV6-1	14	TRBJ2-4	CASSEGDAKNIQYF	TGTGCCAGCAGTGAAGGGGACGCCAAAAACATTCAGTACTTC
TRBD1	medium-sized	TRBV6-2/TRBV6-3	15	TRBJ1-6	CASIPGTGTRSPLHF	TGTGCCAGCATCCCCGGGACAGGGACCCGCTCACCCCTCCACTTT
TRBD1	many	TRBV5-4	15	TRBJ2-7	CASSPGTGLSYEQYF	TGTGCCAGCAGCCCGGGGACAGGGCTCTCCTACGAGCAGTACTTC
.	.	TRBV6-4	15	TRBJ2-3	CASSDSRQEADAQYF	TGTGCCAGCAGTGACTCTAGGCAGGAGGCAGATGCGCAGTATTTT
.	many	TRBV19	12	TRBJ2-7	CASSNGFSEQYF	TGTGCCAGTAGTAATGGGTTTAGCGAGCAGTACTTC